This is a list of T cell receptor beta chains from one sample in a study of OX40 agonist ivuxolimab in advanced cancers. Here immunoSEQ multiplex PCR was the method, and the copy in TCRdb shows in-frame clones only, minus some. The sample includes 60,000 to 80,000 clones, 86% of them seen just once. The specimen comprised CD4+ or CD8+ T cells sorted from blood, sampled in a trial of the OX40 agonist ivuxolimab. These receptors were collected from an adult with an advanced solid tumor such as melanoma, head and neck, liver or kidney cancer. CDR3s include the opening cysteine and the closing phenylalanine or tryptophan. A D gene is named only where the DNA matches it firmly. Not every row has a clone size; where given, it reads once, few, many or a size class.

>-|TRBV7-9|TRBJ1-2|-
TGTGCCAGCAGCTCCAGCGGGTCCGCAAGCGGCTACACCTTC
CASSSSGSASGYTF
>few|TRBV28|TRBJ1-1|TRBD1
TGTGCCAGCATTACAGGGGCCCTGAACACTGAAGCTTTCTTT
CASITGALNTEAFF
>-|TRBV7-3|TRBJ2-3|-
TGTGCCAGCAGCCCCATGGCCTCCGGCGGGGATACGCAGTATTTT
CASSPMASGGDTQYF
>-|TRBV12-5|TRBJ1-2|-
TGTGCTAGTGGGCGTGATACGACCCCCTCCTATGGCTACACCTTC
CASGRDTTPSYGYTF
>few|TRBV29-1|TRBJ1-1|TRBD1
TGCAGCGTCACCCCCCCATACAGGGGGCCGGACACTGAAGCTTTCTTT
CSVTPPYRGPDTEAFF
>-|TRBV2|TRBJ2-7|-
TGTGCCAGCACCCGAGCTGGGGAGCAGTACTTC
CASTRAGEQYF
>few|TRBV27|TRBJ1-5|-
TGTGCCAGCAGTCCCATGAAAACAGGGACATTTCATCAGCCCCAGCATTTT
CASSPMKTGTFHQPQHF
>-|TRBV18|TRBJ2-7|-
TGTGCCAGCTCACCCCCGGGGCGGGGTACCTACGAGCAGTACTTC
CASSPPGRGTYEQYF
>-|TRBV19|TRBJ1-5|-
TGTGCCAGTGACAGGTCGTTCAGAAATAGCAATCAGCCCCAGCATTTT
CASDRSFRNSNQPQHF
>-|TRBV7-2|TRBJ2-5|TRBD2
TGTGCCAGCAGCTTAGGACCCGGGAGGCAAGAGACCCAGTACTTC
CASSLGPGRQETQYF
>few|TRBV5-4|TRBJ1-1|-
TGTGCCAGCAGCTTGGAGGGATTGGAGACTGAAGCTTTCTTT
CASSLEGLETEAFF
>-|TRBV5-1|TRBJ2-7|-
TGCGCCAGCAGCTTGGACACTCGGGAGCAGTACTTC
CASSLDTREQYF
>-|TRBV15|TRBJ1-4|-
TGTGCCACCAGCAGAGTGGCAGGGACTACGGAAAAACTGTTTTTT
CATSRVAGTTEKLFF
>-|TRBV2|TRBJ1-2|-
TGTGCCAGCAGTGAAATGGGGATTCTTATTACCTTC
CASSEMGILITF
>-|TRBV29-1|TRBJ1-4|-
TGCAGCGTTAAAGATCGGGGTGAAAAACTGTTTTTT
CSVKDRGEKLFF
>-|TRBV11-3|TRBJ1-3|TRBD1
TGTGCCAGCAGCTTAGCGGTGGACAGGTCTGGAAACACCATATATTTT
CASSLAVDRSGNTIYF
>-|TRBV9|TRBJ1-2|-
TGTGCCAGCAGCCCCGGACAGTACTATGGCTACACCTTC
CASSPGQYYGYTF
>-|TRBV18|TRBJ1-3|-
TGTGCCAGCTCTCGGGACCAAAAGAGGGACACCATATATTTT
CASSRDQKRDTIYF
>-|TRBV4-3|TRBJ1-4|-
TGCGCCAGCAGCCAAGGTACCGTGACAGGAAATGAAAAACTGTTTTTT
CASSQGTVTGNEKLFF
>-|TRBV10-3|TRBJ2-6|-
TGTGCCATCAGGGGAGGGGCCAACGTCCTGACTTTC
CAIRGGANVLTF
>-|TRBV10-3|TRBJ2-5|TRBD1
TGTGCCATCAGGCAGGGGGCTCAAGAGACCCAGTACTTC
CAIRQGAQETQYF
>once|TRBV9|TRBJ2-3|-
TGTGCCAGCAGCGCCCAGGCAGGGGATAAAGATACGCAGTATTTT
CASSAQAGDKDTQYF
>-|TRBV5-1|TRBJ2-2|-
TGCGCCAGCAGCTTGGCTTTAGGGGCCGGGGAGCTGTTTTTT
CASSLALGAGELFF
>-|TRBV19|TRBJ2-3|-
TGTGCCGCCTGTGGGCGGAGTGGAGATACGCAGTATTTT
CAACGRSGDTQYF
>-|TRBV19|TRBJ1-3|-
TGTGCCAGTAGTCCGGACAGAACTGGAAACACCATATATTTT
CASSPDRTGNTIYF
>few|TRBV5-6|TRBJ1-3|TRBD1
TGTGCCAGCAGTAGAGGGACAGGGAGAAACACCATATATTTT
CASSRGTGRNTIYF
>-|TRBV2|TRBJ1-5|-
TGTGCCAGCAGTGAGGCCGGGGCGCAGGGTCAGCCCCAGCATTTT
CASSEAGAQGQPQHF
>-|TRBV30|TRBJ1-4|-
TGTGCCTGGAGTGTACGAGCCCGGGAAAAACTGTTTTTT
CAWSVRAREKLFF
>-|TRBV6-6|TRBJ2-2|-
TGTGCCAGCAGTTACCTCATAGGGACAACCGGGGAGCTGTTTTTT
CASSYLIGTTGELFF